These 2 T cell receptor beta chains were sequenced from one sample in a study of cytomegalovirus exposure and HLA in healthy donors (dated by TCRdb to about 2017). Libraries were constructed by the immunoSEQ multiplex PCR assay. The multiplex PCR relied on a mix of 60 forward primers for TCR Vbeta segments and 13 reverse primers for TCR Jbeta segments. In TCRdb, the immuneACCESS table is reduced to in-frame sequences with V and J assigned. These tables do not hold every clone; where another copy was compared, an unresolved V gene accounts for under half, and the others remain unexplained. For this sample the table gives about 73,000 clones, of which 75% were detected only once. Clones ranked in the top ten supply approximately 13% of the sample. Specimen: PBMCs. The origin of the receptors is a man aged 65-85 years in good health and CMV-seronegative.

The chain is built from TRBV27 and TRBJ1-1; 10 positions agree with TRBD1. Looked up from germline, CDR1 is MNHEY and CDR2 is SMNVEV (reference sequence). The CDR3 totals 14 residues. The V gene end was trimmed by 5 bases and the J gene end by 5 bases; junction bases not matched to a gene: 5. Here the CDR3 reads CASSQGQGGTEAFF. Written as DNA, the CDR3 is TGTGCCAGCAGTCAAGGACAGGGGGGAACTGAAGCTTTCTTT.

The chain uses TRBV2 and TRBJ2-7, with TRBD2 matching 7 bases. Germline loops: CDR1 SNHLY, CDR2 FYNNEI. CDR3 length: 13 residues. After removal of 3 bases from V and 6 bases from J, the junction contained 5 bases not matched to a gene. In nucleotides, the CDR3 is TGTGCCAGCAGTGATTCGCGGGAGTGCGAGCAGTACTTC. Residues: CASSDSRECEQYF.